One and the same sample provided the 20 T cell receptor beta chains below, sequenced in a study of blood T cell repertoires in COVID-19. Here immunoSEQ multiplex PCR was the method, and the copy in TCRdb shows in-frame clones only, minus some. This sample has roughly 320,000 clones, with 70% to 90% found just once. The sequenced material came from PBMCs or T cells enriched from blood (not recorded which). The source of these receptors is a man aged 25 to 40 who had recovered from COVID-19.

The chain links TRBV30 to TRBJ1-5, with D possibly TRBD1 on 5 matching bases. Trimming shortened V by 7 bases and J by 3 bases, and 16 bases separated the two germline ends. The CDR3 runs 14 residues. CDR1 GTSNPN and CDR2 SVGIG come from the germline V gene (reference sequence). CDR3 nucleotides: TGTGCCTATACTGGGGGGTTCGACAATCAGCCCCAGCATTTT. It codes for CAYTGGFDNQPQHF. The full variable domain, in which reference TRBV30 and TRBJ1-5 provide the parts outside the CDR3, is SQTIHQWPATLVQPVGSPLSLECTVEGTSNPNLYWYRQAAGRGLQLLFYSVGIGQISSEVPQNLSASRPQDRQFILSSKKLLLSDSGFYLCAYTGGFDNQPQHFGDGTRLSIL.

The chain's CDR3 is CASSPQGNPYGYTF. The CDR3 DNA follows: TGTGCCAGCAGCCCCCAGGGGAATCCCTATGGCTACACCTTC. V usage is TRBV7-8 and J usage is TRBJ1-2; tentative D call: TRBD1 (6 bases). The CDR3 spans 14 residues. V was clipped by 5 bases and J by 4 bases, with 14 bases between them. Germline CDR1 is SGHVS and CDR2 is FQNEAQ. Full variable domain (remainder filled in from reference TRBV7-8 and TRBJ1-2): GAGVSQSPRYKVAKRGQDVALRCDPISGHVSLFWYQQALGQGPEFLTYFQNEAQLDKSGLPSDRFFAERPEGSVSTLKIQRTQQEDSAVYLCASSPQGNPYGYTFGSGTRLTVV.

This clone was counted a single time. V is TRBV2 and J is TRBJ1-2; a possible D gene is TRBD1 (6 bases). Between the trimmed V and J ends, which lost 7 bases and 8 bases, there was a span of 26 bases. CDR1 is SNHLY, CDR2 FYNNEI, per germline. The CDR3 extends over 16 amino acids. CDR3 protein: CASTRGTVPQGEGYTF. For the CDR3, the DNA is TGTGCCAGCACTAGGGGAACGGTTCCACAGGGCGAAGGCTACACCTTC.

To note about this clone: An end of the junction differs from the germline gene, which may be a read error. The chain uses TRBV7-7 and TRBJ2-3; 8 bases agree with TRBD2. CDR3 length: 15 amino acids. Germline loops: CDR1 SSHAT, CDR2 FNYEAQ (reference sequence). CDR3 protein: CASSESGSSTDTQYF. CDR3 bases: TGTGCTAGCAGCGAGAGCGGGAGCAGCACAGATACGCAGTATTTT.

V usage is TRBV7-9 and J usage is TRBJ2-7, with 8 bases lining up with TRBD1. The germline CDR1 and CDR2 sequences are SEHNR and FQNEAQ (reference sequence). With V trimmed by 4 bases and J by 0 bases, 5 bases remained unmatched. CDR3 length equals 15 residues. This CDR3 reads CASSWTGQDSYEQYF. CDR3 DNA sequence: TGTGCCAGCAGCTGGACGGGACAGGACTCCTACGAGCAGTACTTC.

As DNA, the CDR3 is TGTGCCAGCTCACCAGGGAGAGGGGGATGGAACACTGAAGCTTTCTTT. Amino acid sequence: CASSPGRGGWNTEAFF. The chain employs TRBV18 and TRBJ1-1, with TRBD1 as a possible D gene (6 bases). In germline, CDR1 is KGHSH, CDR2 LQKENI. Trimming cost V 2 bases and J 1 base, with 14 bases left between them. This CDR3 is built from 16 residues. The full variable domain, rest sourced from reference TRBV18 and TRBJ1-1, is NAGVMQNPRHLVRRRGQEARLRCSPMKGHSHVYWYRQLPEEGLKFMVYLQKENIIDESGMPKERFSAEFPKEGPSILRIQQVVRGDSAAYFCASSPGRGGWNTEAFFGQGTRLTVV.

The V gene is TRBV5-4, the J gene TRBJ2-3; D remains ambiguous. The CDR3 loop spans 13 amino acids. Per germline, CDR1 SGHNT and CDR2 YYREEE (reference sequence). V was clipped by 4 bases and J by 0 bases, with 6 bases between them. The DNA of the CDR3 is TGTGCCAGCAGCATCGGGAGCACAGATACGCAGTATTTT. Translating it yields CASSIGSTDTQYF.

The gene calls are TRBV5-1 and TRBJ1-4; TRBD1 aligns across 7 bases. J lost 0 bases, V lost 3 bases, and 8 bases had no gene match. CDR1 SGHRS and CDR2 YFSETQ come from the germline V gene. The CDR3 is made up of 17 amino acids. The CDR3 coding sequence is TGCGCCAGCAGCTGGGAGGCGGGACAGCCAACTAATGAAAAACTGTTTTTT. It encodes CASSWEAGQPTNEKLFF. The full variable domain, completed using reference TRBV5-1 and TRBJ1-4, is KAGVTQTPRYLIKTRGQQVTLSCSPISGHRSVSWYQQTPGQGLQFLFEYFSETQRNKGNFPGRFSGRQFSNSRSEMNVSTLELGDSALYLCASSWEAGQPTNEKLFFGSGTQLSVL.

The chain joins TRBV5-1 to TRBJ2-5; unclear D gene. The length of the CDR3 is 15 residues. Trimming shortened V by 1 base and J by 2 bases, and 12 bases separated the two germline ends. The V gene's germline CDR1 is SGHRS and CDR2 YFSETQ. CDR3 loop: CASSLTVAYQETQYF. Here the CDR3 DNA reads TGCGCCAGCAGCTTGACAGTCGCGTATCAAGAGACCCAGTACTTC.

The CDR3, as DNA: TGTGCCAGCAGCTTTAGCGGGGGGGCGCCCAATGAGCAGTTCTTC. Its translation: CASSFSGGAPNEQFF. The chain combines TRBV5-4 with TRBJ2-1; 11 bases are a match to TRBD2. The CDR3 sequence is 15 residues long. V was clipped by 2 bases and J by 6 bases; unmatched bases: 4. The V gene's germline CDR1 is SGHNT and CDR2 YYREEE (reference sequence).

The genes are TRBV29-1 and TRBJ1-2; D unresolved. With 3 bases removed from V and 6 bases from J, the gap between germline ends came to 14 bases. The CDR3 contains 13 residues. Germline values: CDR1 SQVTM, CDR2 ANQGSEA. In DNA, the CDR3 is TGCAGCGTTGAGAGGGCAGAATCCGATGGCTACACCTTC. Protein product: CSVERAESDGYTF.

This chain connects TRBV3-1 (or the pseudogene TRBV3-2) to TRBJ2-1; 13 bases agree with TRBD2. V dropped 4 bases and J dropped 8; count of bases not matched to a gene: 2. CDR3 length: 14 amino acids. Germline-derived CDR1 and CDR2 are LGHDT and YNNKEL (reference sequence). The CDR3 sequence: CASSRTSGSYEQFF. The CDR3 nucleotides read TGTGCCAGCAGCCGGACTAGCGGGAGCTATGAGCAGTTCTTC.

The V and J genes are TRBV18 and TRBJ2-1; 13 bases align to TRBD2. Trimming removed 4 bases from V and 6 bases from J; junction bases left unmatched: 6. Per germline, CDR1 KGHSH and CDR2 LQKENI. The length of the CDR3 is 16 residues. The CDR3 nucleotides are TGTGCCAGCTCACTGAAAACTAGCGGGGGGGCCAATGAGCAGTTCTTC. Translation: CASSLKTSGGANEQFF.

This sequence joins TRBV18 and TRBJ2-4; 8 nucleotides line up with TRBD1. This CDR3 has 14 amino acids. Trimming at V came to 5 bases and at J to 2 bases, leaving 2 bases not matched to a gene. Germline V CDR1 and CDR2: KGHSH, LQKENI. The CDR3 loop reads CASSGQGSKNIQYF. The CDR3 nucleotides are TGTGCCAGCTCAGGACAGGGATCCAAAAACATTCAGTACTTC.

The rearrangement joins TRBV11-2 to TRBJ2-7, with D perhaps TRBD2 (5 bases). CDR1 and CDR2 (germline): SGHAT, FQNNGV. This CDR3 spans 11 amino acids. V was clipped by 5 bases and J by 5 bases, with 7 bases between them. The DNA for the CDR3 is TGTGCCAGCAGCACTAGTAACGAGCAGTACTTC. It codes for CASSTSNEQYF.

This clone has more than one count but fewer than ten. The chain carries TRBV11-2 and TRBJ2-7; no clear D gene. Trimming removed 4 bases at V and 7 bases at J, with 14 bases between. The CDR3 spans 13 residues. Germline V gene lookup returns CDR1 SGHAT and CDR2 FQNNGV. The CDR3 protein is CASSSARSEEQYF. CDR3 DNA: TGTGCCAGCAGCTCAGCGCGAAGTGAGGAGCAGTACTTC.

The V call is TRBV5-4, the J call TRBJ2-5; 10 nucleotides agree with TRBD1. Germline V gene sequence: CDR1 SGHNT, CDR2 YYREEE (reference sequence). V shed 4 bases and J 2 bases; nucleotides not matched to a gene: 8. The CDR3 is 16 amino acids. Here the CDR3 reads CASSPVGQGGQETQYF. The CDR3, as DNA: TGTGCCAGCAGCCCGGTCGGACAGGGGGGACAAGAGACCCAGTACTTC.

Here the CDR3 DNA reads TGTGCCAGCTCATGGGACAGGGGAAATCAGCCCCAGCATTTT. Its translation: CASSWDRGNQPQHF. The J gene is TRBJ1-5, the V gene TRBV18, with 10 bases identical to TRBD1. The V segment lost 5 bases and the J segment 4 bases; nucleotides outside the gene matches: 2. The CDR3 extends over 14 amino acids. From germline, CDR1 is KGHSH and CDR2 LQKENI.

The V call is TRBV7-2, the J call TRBJ1-5; 8 nucleotides match TRBD1. CDR1 and CDR2 (germline): SGHTA, FQGNSA. The CDR3 is made up of 14 amino acids. V trimming: 5 bases; J trimming: 3 bases; junction bases outside the gene matches: 3. CDR3 nucleotide sequence: TGTGCCAGCAGCCGGACAGGGTCCAATCAGCCCCAGCATTTT. This encodes CASSRTGSNQPQHF.

J is TRBJ1-1 and V is TRBV2; D unresolved. Germline V gene sequence: CDR1 SNHLY, CDR2 FYNNEI. CDR3 length equals 14 residues. V shed 3 bases and J shed 2 bases, with 10 bases lying between them. The CDR3 DNA follows: TGTGCCAGCAGTGATACGACTCTAAACACTGAAGCTTTCTTT. It encodes CASSDTTLNTEAFF.